This T cell receptor (beta chain) came from a study of blood T cell repertoires in COVID-19. Trimming removed 4 bases from V and 0 bases from J; junction bases left unmatched: 0. CDR1 and CDR2 (germline): ENHRY, SYGVKD. The CDR3 is 14 residues long. Authors' methods: The authors estimated nucleated cell counts from reference gene primer amplification. Profiled with immunoSEQ multiplex PCR; TCRdb holds only in-frame clones, not every one. From that table come the V and J calls and clone size; the DNA was used to work out D and trimming. This table holds about 400,000 clones, over 75% found once. Cohort placement rested on clinical history that participants reported themselves.

The sequencing input was PBMCs or T cells enriched from blood (not recorded which). The clonotype was recovered from a woman in her thirties or forties with acute COVID-19. This chain links TRBV10-3 with TRBJ1-2; 9 bases agree with TRBD1. CDR3: CAISGDRANYGYTF. The CDR3 nucleotides read TGTGCCATCAGTGGGGACAGGGCTAACTATGGCTACACCTTC.